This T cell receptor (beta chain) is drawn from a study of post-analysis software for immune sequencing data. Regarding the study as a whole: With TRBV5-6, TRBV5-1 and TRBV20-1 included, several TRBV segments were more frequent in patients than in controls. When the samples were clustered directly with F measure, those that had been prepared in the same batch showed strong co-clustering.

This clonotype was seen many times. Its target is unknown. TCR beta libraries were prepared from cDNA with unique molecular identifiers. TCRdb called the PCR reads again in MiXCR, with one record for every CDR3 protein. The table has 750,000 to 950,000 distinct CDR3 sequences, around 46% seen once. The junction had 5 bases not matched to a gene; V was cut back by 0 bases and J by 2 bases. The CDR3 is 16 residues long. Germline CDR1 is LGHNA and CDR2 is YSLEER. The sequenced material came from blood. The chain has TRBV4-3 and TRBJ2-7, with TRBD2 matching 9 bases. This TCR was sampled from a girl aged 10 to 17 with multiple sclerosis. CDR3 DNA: TGCGCCAGCAGCCAAGATTTTAGCGGGAGCACCTACGAGCAGTACTTC. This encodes CASSQDFSGSTYEQYF.